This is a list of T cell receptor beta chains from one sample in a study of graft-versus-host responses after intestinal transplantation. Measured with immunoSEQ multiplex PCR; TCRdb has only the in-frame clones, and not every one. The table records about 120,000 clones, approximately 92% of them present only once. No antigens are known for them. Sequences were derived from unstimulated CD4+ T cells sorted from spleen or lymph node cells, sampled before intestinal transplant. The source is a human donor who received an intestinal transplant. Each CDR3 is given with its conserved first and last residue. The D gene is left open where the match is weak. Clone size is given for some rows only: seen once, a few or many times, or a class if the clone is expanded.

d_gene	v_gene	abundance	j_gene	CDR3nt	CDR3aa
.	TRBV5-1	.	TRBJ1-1	TGCGCCAGCAGCTTGAGGCAGAGCACTGAAGCTTTCTTT	CASSLRQSTEAFF
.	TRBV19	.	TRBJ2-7	TGTGCCAGTAAGGGTCCGGATACCTACGAGCAGTACTTC	CASKGPDTYEQYF
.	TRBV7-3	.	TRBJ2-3	TGTGCCAGCAGAGCTACAGGAGATACGCAGTATTTT	CASRATGDTQYF
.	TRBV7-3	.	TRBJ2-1	TGTGCCAGCAGCTTACTTTCCGGCTACAATGAGCAGTTCTTC	CASSLLSGYNEQFF
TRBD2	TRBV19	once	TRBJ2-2	TGTGCCAGTACTGCTAGCGGGAGACCCACCGGGGAGCTGTTTTTT	CASTASGRPTGELFF
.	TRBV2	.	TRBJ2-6	TGTGCCAATCAACTTCCGGGACTGACTTTCTCTGGGGCCAACGTCCTGACTTTC	CANQLPGLTFSGANVLTF
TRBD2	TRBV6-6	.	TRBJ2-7	TGTGCCAGCAGCAAGGGACTAGCGGGCCCTTCCTACGAGCAGTACTTC	CASSKGLAGPSYEQYF
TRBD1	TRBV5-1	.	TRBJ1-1	TGCGCCAGCAGCCCCCGACAGGGTGTGAACACTGAAGCTTTCTTT	CASSPRQGVNTEAFF
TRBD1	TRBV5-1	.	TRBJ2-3	TGCGCCAGCAGTGACAGGGGGCGCACAGATACGCAGTATTTT	CASSDRGRTDTQYF
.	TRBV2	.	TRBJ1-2	TGTGCCAGCAGTAAAAACCGGGACCCCGTTTTTGGGGGCTACACCTTC	CASSKNRDPVFGGYTF
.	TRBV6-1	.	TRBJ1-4	TGTGCCAGCTACGCGGCTGCAGCTGGGGAAAAACTGTTTTTT	CASYAAAAGEKLFF
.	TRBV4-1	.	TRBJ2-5	TGCGCCAGCAGCCAAGATCTTGGAACCCAAGAGACCCAGTACTTC	CASSQDLGTQETQYF
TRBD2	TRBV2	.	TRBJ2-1	TGTGCCAGCAGACAGAGCGGGACCTCCTACAATGAGCAGTTCTTC	CASRQSGTSYNEQFF
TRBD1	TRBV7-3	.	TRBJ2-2	TGTGCCAGCAGCAAGGGACAGGGGGTCCTCGGGGAGCTGTTTTTT	CASSKGQGVLGELFF
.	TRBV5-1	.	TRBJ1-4	TGCGCCAGCAGCTTGATCGCGGGAGCTAATGAAAAACTGTTTTTT	CASSLIAGANEKLFF
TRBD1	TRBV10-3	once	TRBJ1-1	TGTGCCATCTCAGGGGGCACTGAAGCTTTCTTT	CAISGGTEAFF
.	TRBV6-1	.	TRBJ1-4	TGTGCCAGCAGGTGGTCAACTAATGAAAAACTGTTTTTT	CASRWSTNEKLFF
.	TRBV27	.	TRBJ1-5	TGTGCCAGCAGTTTATTCTTCCCGGGGCCCGGCGGCGATCAGCCCCAGCATTTT	CASSLFFPGPGGDQPQHF
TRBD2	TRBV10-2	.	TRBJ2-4	TGCGCCAGCAGTGAGTCAGCAGGGAGGGACAAAAACATTCAGTACTTC	CASSESAGRDKNIQYF
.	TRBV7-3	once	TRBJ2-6	TGTGCCAGCAGCTTGGCCAGACCCTCTGGGGCCAACGTCCTGACTTTC	CASSLARPSGANVLTF
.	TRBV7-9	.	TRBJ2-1	TGTGCCAGCAGCCGTGGTGAGCGGGAGCAGTTCTTC	CASSRGEREQFF
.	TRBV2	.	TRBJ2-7	TGTGCCAGCAAGGGGGCCTACGAGCAGTACTTC	CASKGAYEQYF
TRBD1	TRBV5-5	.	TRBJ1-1	TGTGCCAGCAGCAGAACCGGGACAGAAAACACTGAAGCTTTCTTT	CASSRTGTENTEAFF
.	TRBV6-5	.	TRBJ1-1	TGTGCCAGCAGTTTGGGTTTTCGCACTGAAGCTTTCTTT	CASSLGFRTEAFF
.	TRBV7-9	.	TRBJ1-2	TGTGCCAGCAGCACCGCCTATGGCTACACCTTC	CASSTAYGYTF
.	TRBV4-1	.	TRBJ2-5	TGCGCCAGCAGCCAAGGAGTGGGAAGCCAGGGGACCCAGTACTTC	CASSQGVGSQGTQYF
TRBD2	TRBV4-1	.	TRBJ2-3	TGCGCCAGCAGCCAACCACTAGCGGCAACAGATACGCAGTATTTT	CASSQPLAATDTQYF
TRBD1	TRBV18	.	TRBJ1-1	TGTGCCAGCTCTCAGGGGGAGGACACTGAAGCTTTCTTT	CASSQGEDTEAFF